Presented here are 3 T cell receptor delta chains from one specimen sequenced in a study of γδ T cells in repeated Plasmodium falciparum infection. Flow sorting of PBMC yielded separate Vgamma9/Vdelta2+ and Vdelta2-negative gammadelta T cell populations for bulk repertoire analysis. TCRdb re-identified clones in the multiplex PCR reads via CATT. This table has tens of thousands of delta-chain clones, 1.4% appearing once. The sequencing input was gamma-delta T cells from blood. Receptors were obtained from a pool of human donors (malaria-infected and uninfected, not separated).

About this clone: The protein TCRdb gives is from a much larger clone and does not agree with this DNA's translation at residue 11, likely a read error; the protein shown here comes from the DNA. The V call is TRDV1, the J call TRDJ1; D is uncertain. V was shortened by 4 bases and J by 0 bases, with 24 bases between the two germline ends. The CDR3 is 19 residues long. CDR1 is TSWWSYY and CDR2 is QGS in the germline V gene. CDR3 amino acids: CALGGRLPIVPGHTDKLIF. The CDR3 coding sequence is TGTGCTCTTGGGGGGAGACTCCCCATCGTACCGGGGCACACCGATAAACTCATCTTT.

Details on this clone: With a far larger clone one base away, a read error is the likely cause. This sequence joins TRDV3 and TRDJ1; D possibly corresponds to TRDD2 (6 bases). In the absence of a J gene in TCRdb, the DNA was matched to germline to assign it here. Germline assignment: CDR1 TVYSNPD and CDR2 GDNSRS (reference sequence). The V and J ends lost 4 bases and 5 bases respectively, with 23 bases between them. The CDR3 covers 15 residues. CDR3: CASAFPPSFTDKLIF. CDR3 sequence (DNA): TGTGCCTCGGCCTTCCCACCATCCTTCACTGATAAACTCATCTTT. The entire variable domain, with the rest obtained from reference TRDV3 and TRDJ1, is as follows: CDKVTQSSPDQTVASGSEVVLLCTYDTVYSNPDLFWYRIRPDYSFQFVFYGDNSRSEGADFTQGRFSVKHILTQKAFHLVISPVRTEDSATYYCASAFPPSFTDKLIFGKGTRVTVEP.

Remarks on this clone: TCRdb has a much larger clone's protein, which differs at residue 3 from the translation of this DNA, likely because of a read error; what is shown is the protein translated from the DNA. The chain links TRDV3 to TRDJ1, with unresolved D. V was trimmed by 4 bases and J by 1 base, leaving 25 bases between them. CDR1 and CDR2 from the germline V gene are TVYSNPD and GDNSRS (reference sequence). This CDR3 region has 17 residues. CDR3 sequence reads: CACRHSPGAGSTDKLIF. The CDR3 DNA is TGTGCCTGTAGACACAGCCCCGGGGCGGGTTCCACCGATAAACTCATCTTT.